The entry below gives a single T cell receptor beta chain sequence along with its context. What it binds is unknown. This specimen belongs to a study of T-cell memory formation after mild COVID-19. TCRdb re-analysed the 5' RACE reads in MiXCR, keeping a single row per CDR3 protein. The table records 400,000 or so distinct CDR3 sequences, roughly 20% of them present only once. General study findings and limits: Confirmation of SARS-CoV-2 specificity was lacking for second-wave clones peaking day 37.

The CDR3 runs to 15 residues. Germline V lookup: CDR1 SEHNR, CDR2 FQNEAQ (reference sequence). V lost 5 bases to trimming and J lost 0 bases; unmatched junction nucleotides: 7. The chain uses TRBV7-9 and TRBJ2-7, with TRBD1 matching over 7 bases. Sequencing input: PBMCs or a T cell subset sorted from them (not recorded which). The TCR originated in an adult woman who had mild COVID-19 (a few samples of this study predate the infection). Cell type and time point are not known. The CDR3 nucleotides read TGTGCCAGCAGCGCAGGGGGTAGTCCCTCCTACGAGCAGTACTTC. This codes for CASSAGGSPSYEQYF.